The clone carrying this TCR beta chain was found many times. MiXCR was run by TCRdb on the RACE reads, yielding one entry per CDR3 protein. The sample contains about 84,000 distinct CDR3 sequences, about 10% of which appear only once. Noted time point: patch test 2, 6 weeks after DPC sensitization. The treatment is: therapeutic diphenylcyclopropenone sensitization with weekly scalp DPC. The source of the sample is a study of human T cells and chemical hapten exposure. This CDR3 is 14 amino acids long. V lost 3 bases and J 2 bases, leaving 7 bases between the germline ends. Germline CDR1 is SGHNT and CDR2 is YENEEA.

This receptor was identified in a woman aged 50 to 65 with alopecia areata. Some clones in this sample may be carry-over from other donors' samples. The chain couples TRBV11-3 to TRBJ2-2; a possible D gene is TRBD1 (5 bases). The sample here was whole blood, taken in connection with sensitization to the hapten diphenylcyclopropenone (DPC). The CDR3 DNA is TGTGCCAGCAGCTTCGACAGTAACACCGGGGAGCTGTTTTTT. The encoded protein is CASSFDSNTGELFF.